The rows below give T cell receptor beta chains drawn from one sample of a study of cytomegalovirus exposure and HLA in healthy donors. The repertoire was sequenced with immunoSEQ multiplex PCR; TCRdb's copy has only in-frame clones and lacks some. The sample includes 140,000 to 150,000 clones, about 73% seen only once; the top ten take about 2.9%. Sequences were obtained from PBMCs. The receptors derive from a man aged 40-49 years in good health and CMV-seropositive. The CDR3 runs from the conserved cysteine through the conserved F or W. D genes are given only for firm matches. Clone size is not always given. Where it is, it says once, few, many or a class for expanded clones.

TRBV4-1	TRBD2	TRBJ2-2	.	CASSQAQALTSGKNTGELFF	TGCGCCAGCAGCCAAGCCCAGGCCTTAACTAGCGGAAAGAACACCGGGGAGCTGTTTTTT
TRBV27	.	TRBJ2-5	.	CASSRAAHQGETQYF	TGTGCCAGCAGTCGTGCGGCCCACCAAGGAGAGACCCAGTACTTC
TRBV9	TRBD2	TRBJ2-2	few	CASSALAGRGTGELFF	TGTGCCAGCAGCGCCCTAGCGGGGAGGGGTACCGGGGAGCTGTTTTTT
TRBV9	TRBD2	TRBJ2-1	.	CASSVISSGRTNEQFF	TGTGCCAGCAGCGTAATATCTAGCGGGAGAACCAATGAGCAGTTCTTC
TRBV7-6	.	TRBJ1-1	.	CASSVTGGYTEAFF	TGTGCCAGCAGCGTGACGGGGGGGTACACTGAAGCTTTCTTT
TRBV2	TRBD1	TRBJ1-2	once	CASSDRGRGYTF	TGTGCCAGCAGTGACAGGGGGCGAGGCTACACCTTC
TRBV18	.	TRBJ2-1	few	CASSPAEIPFF	TGTGCCAGCTCACCGGCAGAAATCCCGTTCTTC
TRBV19	.	TRBJ1-5	.	CASTHGRTAANQPQHF	TGTGCCAGTACCCACGGAAGAACAGCCGCCAATCAGCCCCAGCATTTT
TRBV29-1	TRBD1	TRBJ1-4	.	CSVGPSGPGQEKEKLFF	TGCAGCGTGGGGCCTAGTGGTCCGGGACAGGAAAAGGAAAAACTGTTTTTT
TRBV20-1	.	TRBJ2-5	once	CSARDKETQYF	TGCAGTGCTAGAGATAAAGAGACCCAGTACTTC
TRBV11-2	TRBD1	TRBJ1-5	few	CASSTGTGYQPQHF	TGTGCCAGCAGCACGGGGACAGGTTATCAGCCCCAGCATTTT
TRBV7-9	.	TRBJ2-7	few	CASSLSFRDEQYF	TGTGCCAGCAGCTTAAGTTTCCGGGACGAGCAGTACTTC
TRBV11-2	TRBD2	TRBJ2-1	.	CASSSLAGLYNEQFF	TGTGCCAGCAGCTCCCTAGCGGGCCTTTACAATGAGCAGTTCTTC
TRBV7-8	TRBD2	TRBJ2-7	.	CASSLPQLAGGFYEQYF	TGTGCCAGCAGCTTACCTCAACTAGCGGGAGGGTTCTACGAGCAGTACTTC
TRBV30	TRBD2	TRBJ2-1	.	CAWSKGLAGVNEQFF	TGTGCCTGGAGTAAAGGGCTAGCGGGAGTCAATGAGCAGTTCTTC
TRBV28	.	TRBJ1-3	.	CASRFASSGNTIYF	TGTGCCAGCAGGTTTGCTAGCTCTGGAAACACCATATATTTT
TRBV7-9	TRBD1	TRBJ1-1	.	CASSAPGGLNTEAFF	TGTGCCAGCAGCGCCCCAGGGGGTCTCAACACTGAAGCTTTCTTT
TRBV4-3	.	TRBJ2-7	few	CASSQDHSYEQYF	TGCGCCAGCAGCCAAGATCACAGCTACGAGCAGTACTTC
TRBV7-2	.	TRBJ2-7	.	CASSLVSGGKYF	TGTGCCAGCAGCTTAGTAAGTGGGGGGAAGTACTTC